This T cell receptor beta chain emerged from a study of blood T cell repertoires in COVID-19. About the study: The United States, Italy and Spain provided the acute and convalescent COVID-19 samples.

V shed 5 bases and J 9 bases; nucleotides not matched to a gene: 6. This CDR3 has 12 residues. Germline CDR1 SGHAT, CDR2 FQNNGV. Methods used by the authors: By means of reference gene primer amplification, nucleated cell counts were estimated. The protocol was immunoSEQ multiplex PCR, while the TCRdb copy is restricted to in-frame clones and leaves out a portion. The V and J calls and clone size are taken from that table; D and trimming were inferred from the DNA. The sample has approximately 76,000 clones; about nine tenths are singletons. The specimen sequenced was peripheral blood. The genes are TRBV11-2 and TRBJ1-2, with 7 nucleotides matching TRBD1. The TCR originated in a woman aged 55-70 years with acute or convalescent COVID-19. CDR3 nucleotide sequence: TGTGCCAGCAGCCCCGACAGGGTTAGCTACACCTTC. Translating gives CASSPDRVSYTF.